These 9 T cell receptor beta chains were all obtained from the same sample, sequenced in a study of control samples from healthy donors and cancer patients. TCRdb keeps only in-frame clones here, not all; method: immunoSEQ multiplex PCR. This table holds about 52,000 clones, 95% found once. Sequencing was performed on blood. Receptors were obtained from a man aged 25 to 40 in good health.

The CDR3 coding sequence is TGTGCCAGCAGCTGGGGCCCCCAGGGAGAGGAGACCCAGTACTTC. Translating gives CASSWGPQGEETQYF. The J gene is TRBJ2-5, the V gene TRBV7-9; D is perhaps TRBD1 or TRBD2 (5 bases each). V was clipped by 4 bases and J by 5 bases, with 17 bases between them. Germline CDR1 and CDR2: SEHNR and FQNEAQ (reference sequence). The CDR3 sequence is 15 residues long.

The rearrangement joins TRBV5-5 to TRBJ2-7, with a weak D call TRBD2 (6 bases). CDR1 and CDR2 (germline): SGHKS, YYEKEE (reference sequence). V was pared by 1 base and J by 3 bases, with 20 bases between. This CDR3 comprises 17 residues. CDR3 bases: TGTGCCAGCAGCTTGATGCAGTTAGCGGTCGGGGACTACGAGCAGTACTTC. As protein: CASSLMQLAVGDYEQYF.

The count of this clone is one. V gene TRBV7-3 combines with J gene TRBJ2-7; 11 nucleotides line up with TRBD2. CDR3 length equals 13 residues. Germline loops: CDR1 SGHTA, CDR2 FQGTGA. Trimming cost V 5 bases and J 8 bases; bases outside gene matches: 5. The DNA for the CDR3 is TGTGCCAGCAGCCCCGGGACTAGCGGCCAGCAGTACTTC. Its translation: CASSPGTSGQQYF. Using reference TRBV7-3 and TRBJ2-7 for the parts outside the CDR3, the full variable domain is GAGVSQTPSNKVTEKGKYVELRCDPISGHTALYWYRQSLGQGPEFLIYFQGTGAADDSGLPNDRFFAVRPEGSVSTLKIQRTERGDSAVYLCASSPGTSGQQYFGPGTRLTVT.

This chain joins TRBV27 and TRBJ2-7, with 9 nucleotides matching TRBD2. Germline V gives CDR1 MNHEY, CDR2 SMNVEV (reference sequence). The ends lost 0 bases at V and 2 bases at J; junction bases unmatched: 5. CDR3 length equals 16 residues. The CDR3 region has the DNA TGTGCCAGCAGTTTATCAGGGACTAGCACAACCTACGAGCAGTACTTC. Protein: CASSLSGTSTTYEQYF.

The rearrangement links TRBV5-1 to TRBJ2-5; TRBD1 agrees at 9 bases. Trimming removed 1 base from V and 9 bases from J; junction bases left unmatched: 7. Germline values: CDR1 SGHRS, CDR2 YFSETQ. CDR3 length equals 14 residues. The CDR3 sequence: CASSLPDRGWSQYF. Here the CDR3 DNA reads TGCGCCAGCAGCTTGCCGGACAGGGGTTGGTCCCAGTACTTC.

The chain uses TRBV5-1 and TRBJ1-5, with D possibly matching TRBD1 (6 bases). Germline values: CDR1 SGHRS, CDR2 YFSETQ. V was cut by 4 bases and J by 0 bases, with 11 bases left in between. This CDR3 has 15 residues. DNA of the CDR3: TGCGCCAGCAGCAGGGGGGCGATTAGCAATCAGCCCCAGCATTTT. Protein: CASSRGAISNQPQHF.

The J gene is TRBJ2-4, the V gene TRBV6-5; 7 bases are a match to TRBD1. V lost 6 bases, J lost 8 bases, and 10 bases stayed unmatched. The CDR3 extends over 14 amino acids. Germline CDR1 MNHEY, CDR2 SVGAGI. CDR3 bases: TGTGCCAGCAGCCCCGGAGCAGGGGGAGACATTCAGTACTTC. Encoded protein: CASSPGAGGDIQYF.

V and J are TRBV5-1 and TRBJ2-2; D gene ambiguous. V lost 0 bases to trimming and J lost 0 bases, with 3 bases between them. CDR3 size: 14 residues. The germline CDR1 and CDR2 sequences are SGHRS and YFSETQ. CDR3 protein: CASSLAPNTGELFF. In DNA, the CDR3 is TGCGCCAGCAGCTTGGCCCCGAACACCGGGGAGCTGTTTTTT.

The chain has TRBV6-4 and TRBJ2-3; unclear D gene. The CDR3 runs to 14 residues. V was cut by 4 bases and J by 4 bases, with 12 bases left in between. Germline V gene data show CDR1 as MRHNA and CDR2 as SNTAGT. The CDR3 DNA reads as TGTGCCAGCAGTGTCGGAATTTCTTCAGATACGCAGTATTTT. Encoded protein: CASSVGISSDTQYF.